These 9 T cell receptor beta chains share one sample of origin, sequenced in a study of T cells in women clearing cervical HPV infection. The table came from immunoSEQ multiplex PCR; TCRdb's copy has only in-frame clones and leaves some out. The sample's table shows 15,000 to 20,000 clones. The sample consisted of blood buffy coat. The source is a woman between 18 and 69 years old with a cervical HPV16 infection that either progressed to CIN3+ or cleared (not recorded which).

Remarks on this clone: The read is 3 residues too short to cover the CDR3 end, so that end is filled in from the germline J gene. The chain joins TRBV10-3 to TRBJ2-7; 7 bases map to TRBD2. The V and J ends lost 4 bases and 0 bases, in that order; junction bases with no gene match: 6. Germline V gives CDR1 ENHRY, CDR2 SYGVKD. CDR3 length: 15 residues. The sequenced part of the CDR3 DNA is TGTGCCATCAGTGGGGCTAGCGGCAGCTCCTACGAG. Translated: CAISGASGSSYE. The whole CDR3 region reads CAISGASGSSYEQYF.

On this clone: The read ends 3 residues early relative to the CDR3; the germline J gene fills the gap. The rearrangement uses TRBV29-1 and TRBJ2-4; the D is unclear. V lost 8 bases to trimming and J lost 2 bases, with 10 bases between them. The CDR3 is made up of 12 amino acids. Germline CDR1 is SQVTM and CDR2 is ANQGSEA. The CDR3 bases that were read are TGCAGCATGGCTGGGCCCAAAAACATT. It yields the protein CSMAGPKNI. The full CDR3 protein is CSMAGPKNIQYF.

On this clone: Read coverage stops 3 residues before the CDR3 terminus; the germline J gene supplies the remainder. This chain joins TRBV19 and TRBJ2-1, with 9 nucleotides matching TRBD2. Germline CDR1 reads LNHDA; CDR2 reads SQIVND (reference sequence). The CDR3 spans 15 residues. J lost 3 bases, V lost 4 bases, and 4 bases had no gene match. CDR3 sequence: CASSNLAGSYNEQFF. The covered CDR3 bases are TGTGCCAGTAGTAACCTAGCGGGGAGCTACAATGAG.

About this clone itself: The junction departs from the called germline gene at one end, perhaps through a read error. The sequenced fragment ends 3 residues before the CDR3 boundary, so the rest is inferred from the germline J gene. The gene calls are TRBV4-2 and TRBJ2-7; D is unclear. The CDR3 has 13 amino acids. Germline-derived CDR1 and CDR2 are LGHNA and YNFKEQ. The sequenced CDR3 bases are TGCGCCAGCAGCCAAGAAGAGACAAACGAG. As protein: CASSQEETNE. The CDR3 in full is CASSQEETNEQYF.

As regards this clone: Coverage ceases 3 residues before the CDR3 finishes, and the germline J gene fills in the end. The chain employs TRBV7-6 and TRBJ2-2, with TRBD2 identical over 14 bases. The V segment lost 2 bases and the J segment 2 bases; nucleotides outside the gene matches: 4. Germline assignment: CDR1 SGHVS and CDR2 FNYEAQ. The CDR3 has 18 residues. The CDR3 region is CASSLSTSGRANTGELFF. CDR3 bases read: TGTGCCAGCAGCTTATCGACTAGCGGGAGGGCTAACACCGGGGAG.

A word on this clone: The CDR3 extends 3 residues past the end of the read, so its final part is completed from the germline J gene. V gene TRBV7-6 combines with J gene TRBJ2-3, with 7 positions matching TRBD2. This CDR3 is built from 16 residues. Trimming removed 3 bases from V and 1 base from J; junction bases left unmatched: 7. CDR1 is SGHVS and CDR2 is FNYEAQ in the germline V gene. CDR3 bases read: TGTGCCAGCAGCTTTATTGGAACTAGCGGCACAGATACG. Its protein is CASSFIGTSGTDT. The CDR3 as a whole reads CASSFIGTSGTDTQYF.

On this clone: The read ends 3 residues before the CDR3 terminus; that terminus is restored from the germline J gene. This chain connects TRBV11-3 to TRBJ1-4; D is ambiguous. With 3 bases removed from V and 7 bases from J, the gap between germline ends came to 3 bases. The CDR3 sequence is 11 residues long. The germline gives CDR1 SGHNT, CDR2 YENEEA. The CDR3 loop reads CASSFSEKLFF. The covered CDR3 bases are TGTGCCAGCAGCTTCAGTGAAAAA.

A word on this clone: The read falls 3 residues short of the CDR3 end, and the missing part is taken from the germline J gene. V is TRBV2 and J is TRBJ2-5; 8 bases map to TRBD2. This CDR3 has 14 residues. V shed 7 bases and J 3 bases; nucleotides not matched to a gene: 7. Germline V gene data show CDR1 as SNHLY and CDR2 as FYNNEI. The CDR3 here is CASMQRGKEETQYF. Partial CDR3 DNA: TGTGCCAGCATGCAGCGGGGGAAGGAAGAGACC.

About this clone itself: The observed sequence ends 3 residues before the CDR3 terminus, with the missing tail filled in from the germline J gene. The chain links TRBV2 to TRBJ2-5; D might be TRBD1 (5 bases). V was trimmed by 5 bases and J by 0 bases, leaving 10 bases between them. The length of the CDR3 is 14 residues. Germline V gene data show CDR1 as SNHLY and CDR2 as FYNNEI. This chain's CDR3 is CASSQDRNQETQYF. The sequenced part of the CDR3 DNA is TGTGCCAGCAGTCAAGACAGAAACCAAGAGACC.